One and the same sample provided the 22 T cell receptor beta chains below, sequenced in a study of tumor-infiltrating lymphocytes in primary liver carcinoma. A constant-region primer served to make TCR beta cDNA from about 530 ng total RNA. Each TCR beta library was derived from three nested multiplex PCR rounds that employed slightly modified ARM-PCR. The first two PCR rounds, roughly 9 cycles each, used TRBV1-TRBV30 forward primers and a C-beta reverse primer. TCRdb re-called the multiplex PCR reads through MiXCR, storing one row per CDR3 protein. The sample yields approximately 46,000 distinct CDR3 sequences, roughly 80% seen once. Scientists recovered RNA and DNA together from approximately 20-30 mg of unsorted bulk tissue. The sample was tumor-adjacent normal liver tissue. The receptors were sampled from a woman in her 30s with primary liver carcinoma and hepatitis B virus infection.

The rearrangement uses TRBV6-2 or TRBV6-3 and TRBJ2-1; D is ambiguous. Trimming removed 4 bases from V and 7 bases from J, with 14 bases in between. CDR3 size: 14 residues. Germline V gene sequence: CDR1 MNHEY, CDR2 SVGEGT. In DNA form, the CDR3 reads TGTGCCAGCAGTTCCGTCATAAGGTCGAATGAGCAGTTCTTC. It codes for CASSSVIRSNEQFF.

This sequence joins TRBV9 and TRBJ2-7; D uncertain. The CDR3 contains 13 residues. V lost 2 bases, J lost 2 bases, and 8 bases lay in between. In germline, CDR1 is SGDLS, CDR2 YYNGEE. The CDR3 DNA is TGTGCCAGCAGCGTGGACGGAACCTACGAGCAGTACTTC. It specifies CASSVDGTYEQYF.

In this sample, this clonotype turned up once. The junction differs from germline at one of its ends, possibly a read error. The gene calls are TRBV6-6 and TRBJ2-3; TRBD2 matches 10 bases. CDR3 length equals 16 residues. Germline CDR1 reads MNHNY; CDR2 reads SVGAGI (reference sequence). CDR3 bases: TGTACCAGCAGTTCCTGGGTAGCGGGAGGCCTAGATACGCAGTATTTT. Translating gives CTSSSWVAGGLDTQYF.

Turning to this clonotype: Lacking the conserved final phenylalanine or tryptophan, this CDR3 likely reflects a read error. V gene TRBV12-3 or TRBV12-4 combines with J gene TRBJ2-6; 7 nucleotides line up with TRBD1. This CDR3 has 16 residues. Written as DNA, the CDR3 is TGTACCAGCGGTCGTAACAGGGGCACTGGGGCCAACGTCCTGACTTCC. Its translation: CTSGRNRGTGANVLTS.

As for this clonotype: Given a much more abundant clone one base away, this may be a read error. V and J are TRBV6-5 and TRBJ1-5; no clear D gene. The length of the CDR3 is 14 residues. Germline assignment: CDR1 MNHEY and CDR2 SVGAGI. For the CDR3, the DNA is TGTGCCAGCAGTTATTCGACGGAGTGTCAGCCCCGGCATTTT. Protein product: CASSYSTECQPRHF.

Turning to this clonotype: An end of the junction does not agree with germline; a read error may underlie this. CDR3 region: CASSLEAGGPGDTQCF. The CDR3 DNA reads TGTGCCAGTAGCTTAGAAGCGGGAGGGCCTGGTGATACGCAGTGTTTT. V is TRBV7-8 and J is TRBJ2-3; 10 bases are shared with TRBD2. CDR3 length: 16 amino acids. Germline CDR1 SGHVS, CDR2 FQNEAQ. Filled out from reference TRBV7-8 and TRBJ2-3, the complete variable domain reads GAGVSQSPRYKVAKRGQDVALRCDPISGHVSLFWYQQALGQGPEFLTYFQNEAQLDKSGLPSDRFFAERPEGSVSTLKIQRTQQEDSAVYLCASSLEAGGPGDTQCFGPGTRLTVL.

Remarks on this clonotype: A junction end diverges from the germline sequence, so it may reflect a read error. The gene calls are TRBV12-3 or TRBV12-4 and TRBJ2-1, with D possibly matching TRBD2 (6 bases). The CDR3 spans 15 residues. Here the CDR3 reads CASCFAGRRGNEQFF. In nucleotides, the CDR3 is TGTGCCAGCTGTTTCGCGGGAAGGCGGGGAAATGAGCAGTTCTTC.

With respect to this clonotype: One junction end does not reproduce the germline sequence, and a read error may be involved. The chain employs TRBV5-1 and TRBJ2-1, with D tentatively TRBD2 (6 bases). Germline CDR1 reads SGHRS; CDR2 reads YFSETQ. The CDR3 spans 15 residues. The CDR3 DNA reads as TGCACCAGCAGCTTGGTAGGCGGGAAAGACAATGAGCAGTTCTTC. Residues: CTSSLVGGKDNEQFF. The entire variable domain, with the rest obtained from reference TRBV5-1 and TRBJ2-1, is as follows: KAGVTQTPRYLIKTRGQQVTLSCSPISGHRSVSWYQQTPGQGLQFLFEYFSETQRNKGNFPGRFSGRQFSNSRSEMNVSTLELGDSALYLCTSSLVGGKDNEQFFGPGTRLTVL.

The chain couples TRBV6-6 to TRBJ2-2; D may be TRBD1 or TRBD2 (5 bases each). Germline V gene sequence: CDR1 MNHNY, CDR2 SVGAGI (reference sequence). The ends were cut back, 7 bases at V and 4 bases at J, with 19 bases in the middle. The CDR3 consists of 16 residues. CDR3 sequence: CASITREGPSTGELFF. The CDR3 DNA is TGTGCCAGCATTACCCGAGAGGGACCCAGCACCGGGGAGCTGTTTTTT.

A note on this clonotype: A much larger clone sits a single nucleotide away, making a read error possible. The chain joins TRBV11-3 to TRBJ2-1, with 7 nucleotides matching TRBD2. CDR1 SGHNT and CDR2 YENEEA come from the germline V gene. The CDR3 has 13 residues. Trimming at V came to 11 bases and at J to 7 bases, leaving 11 bases not matched to a gene. The CDR3 here is CAGACGSGNEQFF. CDR3 DNA: TGTGCCGGCGCTTGCGGGAGTGGGAATGAGCAGTTCTTC.

On this clonotype itself: Likely a read error: the CDR3 ends without its conserved phenylalanine or tryptophan. V and J are TRBV12-3 or TRBV12-4 and TRBJ2-1, with 8 bases aligning to TRBD2. The CDR3 is 14 residues long. CDR3 protein: CASRLVAGYNEQFS. The CDR3 nucleotides are TGTGCCAGCAGATTAGTAGCGGGGTACAATGAGCAGTTCTCC.

This clonotype was counted only a few times. This rearrangement joins TRBV19 to TRBJ1-2; 9 bases match TRBD1. V lost 6 bases and J lost 2; bases outside the gene matches: 16. Germline V lookup: CDR1 LNHDA, CDR2 SQIVND (reference sequence). CDR3 length: 18 residues. As DNA, the CDR3 is TGTGCCAGTAGAACCTCGGGACAGGGAAGCGGATTGAACTATGGCTACACCTTC. Residues: CASRTSGQGSGLNYGYTF.

A remark on this clonotype: Relative to the germline gene, one junction end is altered; a read error may explain this. The rearrangement joins TRBV4-1 to TRBJ2-3; D might be TRBD2 (5 bases). CDR1 is MGHRA, CDR2 YSYEKL, per germline. The CDR3 totals 18 residues. The CDR3 nucleotides read TGCGCCAACAGCCAACTAGGCATGGTAGCTGAAGACTCGGATACGCAGTATTTT. Residues: CANSQLGMVAEDSDTQYF.

V and J are TRBV4-2 and TRBJ2-1, with a weak D call TRBD2 (5 bases). This CDR3 contains 16 residues. The V end lost 0 bases, the J end lost 11 bases, and 20 bases lay between the germline ends. Germline CDR1 LGHNA, CDR2 YNFKEQ. CDR3 DNA: TGTGCCAGCAGCCAAGATTCGGTAGCGCGTGGTAGTAAGCAGTTCTTC. Protein product: CASSQDSVARGSKQFF.

Notes on this clonotype: One end of the junction is discordant with germline, which a read error may explain. The rearrangement links TRBV4-3 to TRBJ1-2, with no clear D. This CDR3 spans 15 amino acids. Germline loops: CDR1 LGHNA, CDR2 YSLEER. CDR3 sequence (DNA): TGCTCCAGCAGCCAAGGAGGGAGCTCTAACTATGGCTACACCTTC. Its translation: CSSSQGGSSNYGYTF.

About this clonotype: Relative to the germline gene, one junction end is altered; a read error may explain this. The chain carries TRBV29-1 and TRBJ2-1; a possible D gene is TRBD2 (6 bases). Germline loops: CDR1 SQVTM, CDR2 ANQGSEA. The CDR3 has 13 residues. This chain's CDR3 is CSIETSNRNEQFF. CDR3 bases: TGCAGCATTGAAACTAGCAACCGCAATGAGCAGTTCTTC.

As for this clonotype: At one of its ends the junction is not consistent with the germline gene, which may arise from a read error. This chain links TRBV6-1 with TRBJ2-3; the D gene is possibly TRBD2 (5 bases). Germline CDR1 reads MNHNS; CDR2 reads SASEGT. The CDR3 contains 16 residues. The CDR3 region is CAISEFKSGVTDTQYF. For the CDR3, the DNA is TGTGCCATCAGTGAATTCAAGAGCGGAGTCACAGATACGCAGTATTTT.

The chain uses TRBV11-2 and TRBJ2-7, with 7 bases fitting TRBD2. From germline, CDR1 is SGHAT and CDR2 FQNNGV. The V gene end was trimmed by 10 bases and the J gene end by 5 bases; junction bases not matched to a gene: 14. This CDR3 comprises 14 residues. CDR3 nucleotides: TGTGCCAATAGCTTAGCTAGCGGCAATAACGAGCAGTACTTC. Translation gives CANSLASGNNEQYF.

This clonotype came up many times. The V call is TRBV7-9, the J call TRBJ2-3; 8 nucleotides align to TRBD1. There are 16 residues in the CDR3. Germline V gene lookup returns CDR1 SEHNR and CDR2 FQNEAQ (reference sequence). J lost 0 bases, V lost 5 bases, and 7 bases had no gene match. In DNA form, the CDR3 reads TGTGCCAGCAGCGGGTACAGGGGGTACAGCACAGATACGCAGTATTTT. Its translation is CASSGYRGYSTDTQYF.

A remark on this clonotype: This CDR3 fails to terminate in the conserved phenylalanine or tryptophan, so it likely reflects a read error. Because the CDR3's place on the DNA is in doubt, the DNA is left out and the CDR3 is given as listed by TCRdb. The chain links TRBV27 to TRBJ2-7; the table's D call, TRBD2, has no DNA check behind it. The CDR3 region is 13 residues in length, termini included. Germline loops: CDR1 MNHEY, CDR2 SMNVEV (reference sequence). The CDR3 sequence: CASRISVSGDEYL.

The V call is TRBV6-2 or TRBV6-3, the J call TRBJ1-5, with 7 bases identical to TRBD1. CDR1 MNHEY and CDR2 SVGEGT come from the germline V gene. V was pared by 1 base and J by 3 bases, with 12 bases of the junction left unmatched. This CDR3 contains 18 residues. The CDR3, as DNA: TGTGCCAGCAGTTACTGTGGACAGGCCAATTCCTTCAATCAGCCCCAGCATTTT. It codes for CASSYCGQANSFNQPQHF.

To note about this clonotype: The final CDR3 position lacks the conserved phenylalanine or tryptophan, pointing to a likely read error. The chain uses TRBV11-2 and TRBJ2-1; no clear D. This CDR3 contains 15 residues. Germline V gives CDR1 SGHAT, CDR2 FQNNGV. CDR3 residues: CVNSLDLARNNEQFI. The CDR3 coding sequence is TGTGTCAACAGCTTAGATCTCGCCAGAAACAATGAGCAGTTCATC.